This T cell receptor beta chain was profiled in a study of PD-L1 blockade in urothelial cancer. The data were produced by immunoSEQ multiplex PCR, yet TCRdb's version contains in-frame clones alone and is incomplete. Of 80,000 to 100,000 clones detected, about 81% appear once; the ten largest clones hold 8% to 9.5%. The length of the CDR3 is 14 residues. CDR1 LNHDA and CDR2 SQIVND come from the germline V gene (reference sequence). V was trimmed by 7 bases and J by 4 bases, leaving 14 bases between them. In its sample, this clone was seen a few times. The sequencing here drew on PBMCs, taken around atezolizumab (anti-PD-L1) treatment. The origin of this receptor is a man between 65 and 85 years old with urothelial cancer. The V and J genes are TRBV19 and TRBJ1-3; D remains unclear. The CDR3, as DNA: TGTGCCAGTAACCCGGGGATTAGCGGAAACACCATATATTTT. This gives the protein CASNPGISGNTIYF.